The TCR beta chain described here comes from a study of blood T cell repertoires in COVID-19. As handled by the study authors: Counts of nucleated cells, estimated from reference gene primer amplification, were obtained. Profiling relied on immunoSEQ multiplex PCR, and the TCRdb table lists in-frame clones only, not all of them. V, J and clone size are taken as reported in that table, and D and trimming were inferred from the DNA itself. Here the sample spans roughly 70,000 clones, 85% to 90% being singletons. CDR3 size: 13 residues. Germline assignment: CDR1 SGHTA and CDR2 FQGNSA. The V and J ends lost 7 bases and 4 bases respectively, with 10 bases between them.

Material: peripheral blood. The receptor's source is a man between 70 and 80 years old with active COVID-19. V and J are TRBV7-2 and TRBJ2-2; weak D call: TRBD1 (5 bases). CDR3 residues: CASTRVGTGELFF. As DNA, the CDR3 is TGTGCCAGCACCAGGGTTGGCACCGGGGAGCTGTTTTTT. Full variable domain (remainder filled in from reference TRBV7-2 and TRBJ2-2): GAGVSQSPSNKVTEKGKDVELRCDPISGHTALYWYRQSLGQGLEFLIYFQGNSAPDKSGLPSDRFSAERTGGSVSTLTIQRTQQEDSAVYLCASTRVGTGELFFGEGSRLTVL.